The source of this TCR beta chain is a study of beta chain features in type 1 diabetes. The overall study: Summed over all samples, the examined sorted cells came to 95 million to 120 million.

A heparinised blood draw that averaged around 0.12 L was obtained once from each donor. Study-level findings and limits: Whether TCRB rearrangement is influenced by HLA type was left unresolved in this analysis. In every one of the four CD4+ subsets, TCRB CDR3s were moderately but significantly shorter in Type 1 diabetes patients. Insertion counts at VDJ junctions were lower in type 1 diabetes patients, who also showed more deletions there.

The CDR3 extends over 11 amino acids. Germline V gene lookup returns CDR1 DFQATT and CDR2 SNEGSKA (reference sequence). This clone was seen only a few times. What it binds is not known. All of the isolated RNA was reverse transcribed, so expressed TCRB transcripts were sequenced. TCRdb's table, derived via immunoSEQ multiplex PCR, lists solely in-frame clones and lacks some. The sample lists some 190,000 clones, approximately 8.4% occurring once. V gene TRBV20-1 combines with J gene TRBJ2-5; D remains unclear. The DNA end is a closer match to TRBJ2-7, so the J assignment may be wrong. This TCR was sampled from a man younger than 30 with type 1 diabetes. Sequencing was done on a sample of central memory CD4+ T cells from blood. CDR3 bases: TGCAGTGCTAGTACCAACTACGAGCAGTACTTC. It specifies CSASTNYEQYF.